A selection of T cell receptor beta chains follows, all from one sample in a study of cytomegalovirus exposure and HLA in healthy donors. The table came from immunoSEQ multiplex PCR; TCRdb's copy has only in-frame clones and leaves some out. The top ten hold around 1.3% of the sample, which has more than 95,000 clones, 75% seen once. Sample: PBMCs. The receptor source for this set is a man aged 35-49 years in good health and CMV-seronegative. Each CDR3 is given with its conserved first and last residue. Each record gives: J gene, V gene, D gene, clone size, CDR3 DNA, CDR3 protein. D genes are given only for firm matches. A clone size is listed for some rows: how often the clone was seen (once, few, many), or a class if it is expanded.

J: TRBJ2-3
V: TRBV11-3
D: TRBD2
size: NA
DNA: TGTGCCAGCAGCGTTAGCGGGAGCACGGATACGCAGTATTTT
CDR3: CASSVSGSTDTQYF

J: TRBJ2-5
V: TRBV6-5
D: TRBD2
size: NA
DNA: TGTGCCAGCAGGTCGGGGGGAGGGTACCAAGAGACCCAGTACTTC
CDR3: CASRSGGGYQETQYF

J: TRBJ2-1
V: TRBV27
D: TRBD2
size: NA
DNA: TGTGCCAGCAGTCCCACGGGAGGGAGATTTGAAAATGAGCAGTTCTTC
CDR3: CASSPTGGRFENEQFF

J: TRBJ1-1
V: TRBV27
D: NA
size: NA
DNA: TGTGCCAGCAGTTTAAGGGAGGGGGGGAACACTGAAGCTTTCTTT
CDR3: CASSLREGGNTEAFF

J: TRBJ1-1
V: TRBV7-2
D: NA
size: NA
DNA: TGTGCCAGCAGATTACAGGGGAACACTGAAGCTTTCTTT
CDR3: CASRLQGNTEAFF

J: TRBJ1-6
V: TRBV18
D: NA
size: NA
DNA: TGTGCCAGCTCACGACAGTTGTATAATTCACCCCTCCACTTT
CDR3: CASSRQLYNSPLHF

J: TRBJ1-3
V: TRBV29-1
D: NA
size: NA
DNA: TGCAGCGTTGAGTGGCAGGACTCTGGAAACACCATATATTTT
CDR3: CSVEWQDSGNTIYF

J: TRBJ2-3
V: TRBV10-3
D: TRBD2
size: NA
DNA: TGTGCCATCAGCCCGTCGACGGGAGGACCCAGCGGGAATACGCAGTATTTT
CDR3: CAISPSTGGPSGNTQYF

J: TRBJ2-3
V: TRBV27
D: NA
size: NA
DNA: TGTGCCAGCAGCTACTCCCATGCTGGAGATACGCAGTATTTT
CDR3: CASSYSHAGDTQYF

J: TRBJ2-1
V: TRBV5-1
D: TRBD1
size: NA
DNA: TGCGCCAGCGGACAGGGATACAATGAGCAGTTCTTC
CDR3: CASGQGYNEQFF

J: TRBJ1-2
V: TRBV28
D: NA
size: once
DNA: TGTGCCAGCAGCTCGGAGAACTATGGCTACACCTTC
CDR3: CASSSENYGYTF

J: TRBJ2-7
V: TRBV7-2
D: TRBD2
size: NA
DNA: TGTGCCAGCAGCTTTAGCGGGGGGGCCTACGAGCAGTACTTC
CDR3: CASSFSGGAYEQYF

J: TRBJ2-7
V: TRBV9
D: TRBD2
size: few
DNA: TGTGCCAGCAGCGTAGAAGGGACTATACGGGACGAGCAGTACTTC
CDR3: CASSVEGTIRDEQYF